This T cell receptor beta chain appears in the sequencing data of a study of cytomegalovirus exposure and HLA in healthy donors. The overall study: A data release that came early held approximately 85 million unique TCRs from HLA-typed donors.

The PCR made use of 60 Vbeta and 13 Jbeta primers. Authors' data handling: Per a later analysis, the number of unique TCR beta chains was roughly 83 million, of which about 11 million were shared. Method: immunoSEQ multiplex PCR; TCRdb's copy keeps in-frame clones and lacks some. D and trimming come from the DNA, and the V and J calls and clone size come from that table. The sample consists of roughly 300,000 clones, roughly 89% of them appearing once. Concerning this clone itself: The target antigen is unknown.

While unrecorded immune exposures were likely, the donors were nominally healthy when sampled. Overall study findings and caveats: Apart from CMV serostatus, no immune exposure information was available.

Germline-derived CDR1 and CDR2 are SGDLS and YYNGEE. The V and J ends lost 3 bases and 0 bases respectively, with 13 bases between them. This CDR3 is 16 amino acids long. The V and J genes are TRBV9 and TRBJ1-3, with no clear D. The TCR comes from a man aged 40-50 years in good health and CMV-seropositive. Source material: PBMCs. The CDR3 coding sequence is TGTGCCAGCAGCGCTCTACAGACCCCCTCTGGAAACACCATATATTTT. Translating it yields CASSALQTPSGNTIYF.